The present entry profiles one T cell receptor beta chain with its context. Its antigen target is currently unknown. One base away there is no much larger clone; base qualities are not given. Whole blood was collected in K2EDTA tubes by collaborating institutions according to the institutions' own protocols. For TCRbeta analysis, collaborators shipped samples as frozen whole blood, isolated PBMCs, or DNA extracted from either of those sample types. This sample stems from a study of blood T cell repertoires in COVID-19 (dated by TCRdb to the early 2020s). The study in broad terms: Collaborator samples came from the United States, Italy and Spain and covered acute and convalescent phases of COVID-19. Where available, HLA class I and class II types were obtained from metadata supplied by the sample provider rather than from assay-based typing. The prospective study material was composed of cDNA or gDNA derived from T cells, B-cell-depleted T cells, or PBMCs. The repertoires were released in a freely available public database intended as a resource for research on the immune response to SARS-CoV-2. A de-identified subject ID, COVID-19 status, age in years and sex were almost always included in the sample metadata. The dataset comprised deeply sampled blood TCRbeta repertoires from subjects exposed to, actively infected with, or recovered from COVID-19. Samples were obtained from the ongoing ImmuneRACE study (first 160 participants) and from 1,254 subjects provided by 6 global collaborators. What the authors observed across the whole study: The quantity of clinical and demographic metadata differed by source and by participant and was supplied without curation.

TCRbeta CDR3 regions were amplified from genomic DNA by means of the immunoSEQ Assay, a bias-controlled multiplex PCR. As for the original processing: Nucleated cell counts per sample were estimated from amplification of reference gene primers within the assay. Sequence reads were collapsed and filtered to measure the absolute abundance of every unique TCRbeta CDR3 rearrangement. Productive Simpson clonality was computed per sample as the square root of Simpson's diversity index over productive rearrangements. Entries here come from immuneACCESS through TCRdb and include only in-frame sequences with V and J called. Some clones fail to appear in such tables; in the studies checked, an unresolved V gene covers under half of the shortfall, and the cause of the remainder is unknown. V, J and clone size are those of that table, while D and trimming were read from the DNA. In all, the sample holds 200,000 to 300,000 clones, and around four fifths of those were seen once. The ten biggest clones cover 4% to 5% of the sample.

Sample: peripheral blood. The sequence was collected from a man in his 60s with acute or convalescent COVID-19.

The sequenced DNA: TGTGCCAGCTCACCACCGGGACTAGGGGCTTACGAGCAGTACTTC. The resulting protein is CASSPPGLGAYEQYF. The rearrangement combines TRBV18 with TRBJ2-7; 8 nucleotides in the junction match TRBD2. The CDR1 and CDR2 encoded by the germline V gene are KGHSH and LQKENI. Its CDR3 holds 15 amino acids, cysteine through phenylalanine. The sequence is cut down to CDR3 DNA, 45 bases in frame from base 1. Trimming accounts for 0 bases at V and 4 bases at J, while the number of junction bases matched to no gene is 5.